Sequencing of this TCR beta chain was carried out in a study of blood T cell repertoires in COVID-19. Study-wide context: The United States, Italy and Spain supplied acute and convalescent COVID-19 samples. Sources were T cells, B-cell-depleted T cells, or PBMCs; the material itself was cDNA or gDNA.

Authors' data handling: Reference gene primer amplification gave nucleated cell count estimates. Some clones are missing from TCRdb's copy, which holds only in-frame ones; the method was immunoSEQ multiplex PCR. V, J and clone size are those of that table, while D and trimming were read from the DNA. Of approximately 170,000 clones listed, 84% were seen once; the top ten hold about 2.7%. CDR3 length: 13 amino acids. Trimming removed 2 bases from V and 10 bases from J, with 9 bases in between. The chain links TRBV12-3 or TRBV12-4 to TRBJ1-6; D gene uncertain. The sequenced sample was peripheral blood. This sequence originates from a human donor with acute or convalescent COVID-19. The donor label of this sample is uncertain. In DNA form, the CDR3 reads TGTGCCAGCAGTTTAAAAGAGGGATCACCCCTCCACTTT. The encoded protein is CASSLKEGSPLHF.